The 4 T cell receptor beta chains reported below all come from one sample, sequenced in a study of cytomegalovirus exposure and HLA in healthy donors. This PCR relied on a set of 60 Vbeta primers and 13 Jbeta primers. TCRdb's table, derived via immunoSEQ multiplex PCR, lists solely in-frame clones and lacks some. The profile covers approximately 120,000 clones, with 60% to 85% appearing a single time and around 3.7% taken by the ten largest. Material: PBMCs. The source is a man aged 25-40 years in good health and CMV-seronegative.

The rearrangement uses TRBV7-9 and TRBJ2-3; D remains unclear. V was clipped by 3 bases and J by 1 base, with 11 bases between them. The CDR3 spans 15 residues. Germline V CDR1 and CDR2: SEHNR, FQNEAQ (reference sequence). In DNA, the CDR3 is TGTGCCAGCAGCTTCGGTTTGCCTGGCACAGATACGCAGTATTTT. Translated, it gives CASSFGLPGTDTQYF. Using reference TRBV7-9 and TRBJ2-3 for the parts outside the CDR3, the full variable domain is DTGVSQNPRHKITKRGQNVTFRCDPISEHNRLYWYRQTLGQGPEFLTYFQNEAQLEKSRLLSDRFSAERPKGSFSTLEIQRTEQGDSAMYLCASSFGLPGTDTQYFGPGTRLTVL.

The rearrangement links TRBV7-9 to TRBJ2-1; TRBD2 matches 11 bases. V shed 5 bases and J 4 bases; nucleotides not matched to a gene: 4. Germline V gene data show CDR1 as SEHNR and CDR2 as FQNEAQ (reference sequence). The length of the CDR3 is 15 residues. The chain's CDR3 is CASSNLAGGYNEQFF. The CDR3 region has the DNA TGTGCCAGCAGCAACTTAGCGGGGGGGTACAATGAGCAGTTCTTC.

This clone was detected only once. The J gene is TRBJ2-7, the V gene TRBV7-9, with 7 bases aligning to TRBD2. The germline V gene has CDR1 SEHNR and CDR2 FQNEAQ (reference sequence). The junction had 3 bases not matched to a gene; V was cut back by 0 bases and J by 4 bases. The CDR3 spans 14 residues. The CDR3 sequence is CASSLAGGPYEQYF. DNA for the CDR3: TGTGCCAGCAGCTTAGCGGGAGGGCCATACGAGCAGTACTTC.

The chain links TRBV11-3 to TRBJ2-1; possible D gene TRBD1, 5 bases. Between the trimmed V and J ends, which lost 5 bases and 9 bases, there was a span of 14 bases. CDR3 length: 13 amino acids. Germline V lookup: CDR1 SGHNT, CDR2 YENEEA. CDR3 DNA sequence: TGTGCCAGCAGCCCCCCGAGCAGGGCTGAGCAGTTCTTC. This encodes CASSPPSRAEQFF.